These 20 T cell receptor beta chains came from one sample sequenced in a study. TCRdb reprocessed the 5' RACE reads via MiXCR and lists one record per CDR3 protein. The repertoire has about 61,000 distinct CDR3 sequences, about 31% of them found once; the top ten carry around 2%. Material for sequencing was tumor-infiltrating naive CD4+ T cells sorted from the breast tumor. The subset is: naive CD4+ T cells, CD4+CD45RA+CD25-. These receptors came from a female donor with breast cancer.

This clonotype was observed a handful of times. This chain connects TRBV7-2 to TRBJ2-7; the D gene is possibly TRBD2 (6 bases). Germline values: CDR1 SGHTA, CDR2 FQGNSA. CDR3 length equals 14 residues. Trimming took 3 bases from V and 6 from J, leaving 15 bases between them. For the CDR3, the DNA is TGTGCCAGCAGCTTGACCCAGGGAGGATCCGAGCAGTACTTC. It specifies CASSLTQGGSEQYF. The full variable domain, completed using reference TRBV7-2 and TRBJ2-7, is GAGVSQSPSNKVTEKGKDVELRCDPISGHTALYWYRQSLGQGLEFLIYFQGNSAPDKSGLPSDRFSAERTGGSVSTLTIQRTQQEDSAVYLCASSLTQGGSEQYFGPGTRLTVT.

This clonotype was seen only a few times. The chain combines TRBV10-3 with TRBJ2-1, with 15 bases aligning to TRBD2. V was clipped by 6 bases and J by 9 bases; unmatched bases: 6. The CDR3 covers 15 residues. CDR1 ENHRY and CDR2 SYGVKD come from the germline V gene. This CDR3 reads CAIRDGLAGGVEQFF. The CDR3 region has the DNA TGTGCCATCAGGGACGGACTAGCGGGAGGGGTTGAGCAGTTCTTC.

This clonotype was counted between two and nine times. This may be a read error, as it is one base from a much larger clone. V and J are TRBV7-2 and TRBJ2-7, with 7 bases that match TRBD2. The CDR3 runs to 15 residues. From germline, CDR1 is SGHTA and CDR2 FQGNSA. Germline trimming cut 8 bases from V and 4 bases from J; bases unmatched to any gene: 14. DNA for the CDR3: TGTGCCAGCGGCATAAGGGGTAGCGGGTCTTACGAGCAGTACTTC. This translates into CASGIRGSGSYEQYF.

The rearrangement uses TRBV27 and TRBJ1-6; a weak D match, TRBD1 (5 bases). CDR3 size: 14 residues. From germline, CDR1 is MNHEY and CDR2 SMNVEV (reference sequence). Deletions cut 6 bases from V and 10 bases from J, with 16 bases between. The CDR3 nucleotides are TGTGCCAGCAGACAAACAGGAACCCAATCACCCCTCCACTTT. It translates to CASRQTGTQSPLHF.

This clonotype was counted ten times or more. The chain has TRBV7-2 and TRBJ1-4, with a possible D match to TRBD1 (5 bases). The CDR3 is 14 residues long. Germline V gives CDR1 SGHTA, CDR2 FQGNSA. Trimming pared 5 bases from V and 8 bases from J, leaving 15 bases between. CDR3 in amino acids: CASSPQAVGEKLFF. CDR3 DNA sequence: TGTGCCAGCAGCCCACAGGCTGTCGGGGAAAAACTGTTTTTT. Complete variable domain (other parts from reference TRBV7-2 and TRBJ1-4): GAGVSQSPSNKVTEKGKDVELRCDPISGHTALYWYRQSLGQGLEFLIYFQGNSAPDKSGLPSDRFSAERTGGSVSTLTIQRTQQEDSAVYLCASSPQAVGEKLFFGSGTQLSVL.

The chain employs TRBV20-1 and TRBJ1-5; D not resolved. Trimming cost V 5 bases and J 0 bases, with 17 bases left between them. The CDR3 is made up of 16 amino acids. CDR1 and CDR2 from the germline V gene are DFQATT and SNEGSKA (reference sequence). The CDR3 spells CSAYPIAIYSNQPQHF. The CDR3 DNA is TGCAGTGCTTACCCTATCGCCATCTATAGCAATCAGCCCCAGCATTTT.

In this sample, this clonotype turned up many times. The CDR3 bases are TGTGCCAGCAGCTTAGCCGGGACAGGGGGTCGGGGCGAGCAGTACTTC. Encoded protein: CASSLAGTGGRGEQYF. The V call is TRBV7-9, the J call TRBJ2-7; 11 bases agree with TRBD1. This CDR3 has 16 amino acids. Losses at the gene ends were 0 bases for V and 6 bases for J; bases not matched to a gene: 7. In germline, CDR1 is SEHNR, CDR2 FQNEAQ (reference sequence).

Details on this clonotype: Possible read error: a much larger clone is one base away. This chain uses TRBV4-2 with TRBJ1-4, with D perhaps TRBD1 (6 bases). The germline CDR1 and CDR2 sequences are LGHNA and YNFKEQ. This CDR3 region has 14 residues. Here the CDR3 DNA reads TGTGCCAGCAGCCAAGAACAGGGAAATGAAAAACTGGTTTTT. Encoded protein: CASSQEQGNEKLVF.

This chain uses TRBV6-2 or TRBV6-3 with TRBJ1-5; no clear D. V lost 5 bases to trimming and J lost 1 base, with 9 bases between them. Germline V gene data show CDR1 as MNHEY and CDR2 as SVGEGT. The CDR3 totals 14 residues. CDR3 nucleotides: TGTGCCAGCAGTGTGACTTACAGCAATCAGCCCCAGCATTTT. Amino acids: CASSVTYSNQPQHF.

This clonotype was detected many times. CDR3 amino acids: CASSVAGHPNQPQHF. The CDR3 DNA sequence: TGTGCCAGCAGCGTAGCGGGACACCCCAATCAGCCCCAGCATTTT. The chain recombines TRBV9 with TRBJ1-5, with a possible D match to TRBD1 (6 bases). Germline V gene data show CDR1 as SGDLS and CDR2 as YYNGEE. V lost 0 bases, J lost 3 bases, and 10 bases lay in between. The CDR3 is 15 residues long.

Notes on this clonotype: The junction departs from the called germline gene at one end, perhaps through a read error. The J gene is TRBJ2-3, the V gene TRBV7-9; 7 bases align to TRBD2. Germline loops: CDR1 SEHNR, CDR2 FQNEAQ (reference sequence). This CDR3 is built from 12 residues. CDR3 DNA: TGTGTCAGCAGCTCGCGGGAGAATACGCAGTATTTT. This encodes CVSSSRENTQYF.

This clonotype was seen a few times. The chain couples TRBV5-1 to TRBJ2-1; 10 nucleotides align to TRBD2. Germline CDR1 is SGHRS and CDR2 is YFSETQ. Unmatched junction bases numbered 3, after V lost 0 bases and J lost 6 bases. The CDR3 is 15 amino acids. The chain's CDR3 is CASSLVASGGNEQFF. The CDR3 DNA follows: TGCGCCAGCAGCTTGGTTGCTAGCGGGGGCAATGAGCAGTTCTTC. Supplemented by reference TRBV5-1 and TRBJ2-1, the full variable domain reads KAGVTQTPRYLIKTRGQQVTLSCSPISGHRSVSWYQQTPGQGLQFLFEYFSETQRNKGNFPGRFSGRQFSNSRSEMNVSTLELGDSALYLCASSLVASGGNEQFFGPGTRLTVL.

This clonotype was seen more than once but under ten times. This chain uses TRBV5-1 with TRBJ2-7, with TRBD1 matching over 12 bases. The CDR3 runs to 14 residues. CDR1 is SGHRS, CDR2 YFSETQ, per germline. The trim removed 3 bases at V and 5 bases at J, leaving 3 bases unmatched. In DNA, the CDR3 is TGCGCCAGCAGCTCGGGGACAGGGGGCAACGAGCAGTACTTC. Its translation: CASSSGTGGNEQYF.

The V call is TRBV2, the J call TRBJ2-1; 8 nucleotides align to TRBD2. V trimming: 4 bases; J trimming: 7 bases; junction bases outside the gene matches: 12. CDR1 is SNHLY, CDR2 FYNNEI, per germline. This CDR3 is 16 amino acids long. The CDR3 loop reads CASSAVSGGGGNEQFF. The CDR3 DNA is TGTGCCAGCAGTGCCGTTAGCGGAGGCGGGGGGAATGAGCAGTTCTTC.

This clonotype has just one count. The junction does not match germline at one end; this may be a read error. The rearrangement uses TRBV7-2 and TRBJ2-2, with 8 bases aligning to TRBD2. This CDR3 region has 16 residues. Germline V gives CDR1 SGHTA, CDR2 FQGNSA. In DNA, the CDR3 is TGTGCCAGCAGCCCCGCGTCTAGCGGGTCCACCAGGGACCTGTTTTTT. Translation: CASSPASSGSTRDLFF.

This clonotype was seen a few times. V usage is TRBV7-8 and J usage is TRBJ2-5, with 7 bases that match TRBD1. V gave up 3 bases and J gave up 5 bases; unmatched junction bases: 9. Per germline, CDR1 SGHVS and CDR2 FQNEAQ. The CDR3 runs to 15 residues. The chain's CDR3 is CASSFDRDPLETQYF. The DNA of the CDR3 is TGTGCCAGCAGCTTTGACAGGGACCCTCTGGAGACCCAGTACTTC. The full variable domain, its missing parts supplied by reference TRBV7-8 and TRBJ2-5, is GAGVSQSPRYKVAKRGQDVALRCDPISGHVSLFWYQQALGQGPEFLTYFQNEAQLDKSGLPSDRFFAERPEGSVSTLKIQRTQQEDSAVYLCASSFDRDPLETQYFGPGTRLLVL.

The V gene is TRBV28, the J gene TRBJ2-7; possibly TRBD1 or TRBD2 for D (7 bases each). Germline CDR1 is MDHEN and CDR2 is SYDVKM. This CDR3 has 15 residues. Trimming stripped 6 bases from V and 0 bases from J, with 15 bases between. CDR3 residues: CASSLRGTTSYEQYF. The CDR3 nucleotides are TGTGCCAGCAGCCTCAGGGGGACTACCTCCTACGAGCAGTACTTC.

J is TRBJ2-7 and V is TRBV7-9; D is possibly TRBD1 (6 bases). The germline V and J ends were trimmed by 1 base and 6 bases, with 13 bases remaining between them. The germline gives CDR1 SEHNR, CDR2 FQNEAQ (reference sequence). There are 14 residues in the CDR3. CDR3 in amino acids: CASSLEATGTEQYF. CDR3 in DNA: TGTGCCAGCAGCTTAGAGGCCACAGGGACCGAGCAGTACTTC.

V gene TRBV7-2 combines with J gene TRBJ2-3; 15 bases line up with TRBD2. The CDR3 has 17 residues. V shed 5 bases, J shed 5 bases, and the junction held 8 bases outside the gene matches. Germline CDR1 reads SGHTA; CDR2 reads FQGNSA. In nucleotides, the CDR3 is TGTGCCAGCAGCCAATCCGGGACTAGCGGGAGGATAGATACGCAGTATTTT. Translating gives CASSQSGTSGRIDTQYF.

The chain combines TRBV6-1 with TRBJ2-3, with 10 bases aligning to TRBD2. The germline V gene has CDR1 MNHNS and CDR2 SASEGT. The CDR3 consists of 15 residues. V lost 6 bases, J lost 4 bases, and 7 bases stayed unmatched. The CDR3 bases are TGTGCCAGCAGCCCTAGGAGCGGGAGGGCAGATACGCAGTATTTT. Translated, it gives CASSPRSGRADTQYF.